The rows below give T cell receptor beta chains drawn from one sample of a study of monozygotic twins with inflammatory bowel disease. TCRdb reworked the 5' RACE reads into one entry per CDR3 protein, no DNA. Its table records under 200,000 distinct CDR3 sequences. Sequencing was carried out using blood. The receptors originated from a human donor with ulcerative colitis or Crohn's disease, or a healthy co-twin of an affected twin (not recorded which). CDR3s include the opening cysteine and the closing phenylalanine or tryptophan.

j_call | v_call | cdr3_aa
TRBJ2-1 | TRBV18 | CASAGLLVGEQFF
TRBJ1-1 | TRBV12-3/TRBV12-4 | CASSLGQGGREAFF
TRBJ2-5 | TRBV15 | CATSRDQPSSGGTQYF
TRBJ2-3 | TRBV20-1 | CSADPDHGGTDTQYF
TRBJ2-7 | TRBV9 | CASSVGSWGTYEQYF
TRBJ2-7 | TRBV29-1 | CSAGLTYEQYF
TRBJ1-1 | TRBV7-2 | CASSWDVGNTEAFF
TRBJ1-3 | TRBV5-1 | CASTGGLTSGNTIYF
TRBJ1-2 | TRBV7-3 | CASSLNPGDSGGYTF
TRBJ2-1 | TRBV7-8 | CASSPVLALRNEQFF
TRBJ2-6 | TRBV11-1 | CASSPGGLRGLKPGANVLTF
TRBJ1-1 | TRBV7-9 | CASIDRQGAGNTEAFF
TRBJ1-5 | TRBV28 | CASSRGGYGNQPQHF
TRBJ1-1 | TRBV7-9 | CASSLALRGRVEAFF
TRBJ2-7 | TRBV10-3 | CAISVDLYEQYF
TRBJ2-5 | TRBV5-4 | CASSLVIGRARETQYF
TRBJ1-2 | TRBV12-3/TRBV12-4 | CASSSGQALQANYGYTF
TRBJ2-1 | TRBV20-1 | CSAREAGRYNEQFF
TRBJ2-7 | TRBV6-2/TRBV6-3 | CASSYIVYEQYF
TRBJ2-2 | TRBV10-3 | CAIRDTSGRANDTGELFF
TRBJ1-2 | TRBV5-1 | CASSATGTGDTDGYTF
TRBJ2-3 | TRBV10-3 | CAISPAISTDTQYF
TRBJ2-1 | TRBV11-3 | CASSLARGGSYNEQFF
TRBJ2-7 | TRBV29-1 | CSGLGGSSSEQYF
TRBJ2-7 | TRBV7-9 | CASSLSTSQYEQYF
TRBJ1-1 | TRBV12-3/TRBV12-4 | CASNGDRAGAFF
TRBJ2-2 | TRBV20-1 | CSASVQGRVGELFF
TRBJ2-1 | TRBV14 | CASSQGGTSGSPEQFF
TRBJ2-5 | TRBV30 | CAIRPNQETQYF
TRBJ2-4 | TRBV20-1 | CSAGGWVAKNIQYF
TRBJ1-6 | TRBV30 | CAWSQGYSPLHF
TRBJ2-3 | TRBV5-1 | CASSLRLAGGFSLQDTQYF
TRBJ2-7 | TRBV19 | CASSIDLWPTYEQYF
TRBJ2-7 | TRBV5-5 | CASSLVFDNSYEQYF
TRBJ2-4 | TRBV2 | CASSEKGAGKNIQYF
TRBJ2-1 | TRBV4-2 | CASTPGPEEGTLRFNEQFF
TRBJ2-3 | TRBV30 | CAWSVLGTSTDTQYF
TRBJ1-1 | TRBV29-1 | CSVLPQGANTEAFF
TRBJ2-7 | TRBV20-1 | CSPMGQDSYEQYF
TRBJ2-3 | TRBV7-2 | CASSLGPSGSTDTQYF
TRBJ1-5 | TRBV10-3 | CAIRGDSSNQPQHF
TRBJ1-5 | TRBV20-1 | CSARDRGVQPQHF
TRBJ1-2 | TRBV9 | CASSVSQVPNYGYTF
TRBJ2-1 | TRBV9 | CASSVEGNYDNEQFF
TRBJ2-5 | TRBV7-9 | CASSLFGGQGETQYF
TRBJ2-7 | TRBV5-1 | CASRTGGSVYEQYF
TRBJ2-7 | TRBV7-2 | CASSSGRPYEQYF
TRBJ1-5 | TRBV2 | CASTRQGGMPQHF
TRBJ1-1 | TRBV20-1 | CSARDLGDRGRAFF
TRBJ2-5 | TRBV28 | CASRGGQETQYF
TRBJ2-1 | TRBV27 | CASIPTSGRAAEQFF
TRBJ2-1 | TRBV5-1 | CASSSYLGTGVTYNEQFF
TRBJ1-1 | TRBV11-2 | CASSLGQGAFF